This entry describes one T cell receptor beta chain. Its antigen remains unidentified. The sample is drawn from a study of cytomegalovirus exposure and HLA in healthy donors. The PCR had 60 Vbeta and 13 Jbeta primers. Assay: immunoSEQ multiplex PCR; the TCRdb copy retains only in-frame clones and omits some. The data contain about 140,000 clones, almost 85% of them seen just once; the ten biggest clones take up around 8.8%. Study conclusions and caveats: Within a later analysis, the majority of CMV-associated TCR beta chains appeared HLA-restricted. Links to common viral pathogens appeared, in a later analysis, for several of the most significant clusters.

CDR1 is MNHEY and CDR2 is SVGAGI in the germline V gene. V was pared by 4 bases and J by 6 bases, with 9 bases of the junction left unmatched. The CDR3 contains 16 residues. This chain joins TRBV6-5 and TRBJ2-1; 10 positions agree with TRBD2. This clonotype was obtained from a woman aged 60 to 75 in good health and CMV-seropositive. The sample was PBMCs. The CDR3 is CASSSTIAGGANEQFF. The CDR3 bases are TGTGCCAGCAGTTCGACGATAGCGGGAGGTGCCAATGAGCAGTTCTTC.